The 21 T cell receptor beta chains listed next were all sequenced from one sample in a study of blood T cell repertoires in COVID-19. Sequenced by immunoSEQ multiplex PCR; TCRdb stores in-frame clones only, minus some. This table has about 59,000 clones, over 75% appearing once. Sequenced material: peripheral blood. These receptors originate from a human donor in a cohort sampled during active COVID-19.

This clone was observed a handful of times. This chain connects TRBV4-2 to TRBJ2-7, with D tentatively TRBD2 (6 bases). V was shortened by 0 bases and J by 2 bases, with 17 bases between the two germline ends. The germline CDR1 and CDR2 sequences are LGHNA and YNFKEQ. The CDR3 is made up of 17 amino acids. The CDR3, as DNA: TGTGCCAGCAGCCAAGAATTGATGGAGGGCGGGACCTACGAGCAGTACTTC. Translation gives CASSQELMEGGTYEQYF.

This clone was observed a single time. This chain connects TRBV24-1 to TRBJ1-5, with D unclear. V gave up 5 bases and J gave up 0 bases, with 10 bases separating them. Per germline, CDR1 KGHDR and CDR2 SFDVKD. The CDR3 length is 15 residues. The CDR3 sequence: CATSASHTSNQPQHF. The CDR3 nucleotides read TGTGCCACCAGTGCCAGTCATACTAGCAATCAGCCCCAGCATTTT.

This clone was seen once. CDR3 coding DNA: TGTGCCAGCTCACCCTTAGGGGGGGACGAGCAGTACTTC. Its protein product is CASSPLGGDEQYF. The chain recombines TRBV18 with TRBJ2-7, with D possibly matching TRBD2 (7 bases). The CDR3 length is 13 residues. The ends were cut back, 3 bases at V and 5 bases at J, with 11 bases in the middle. The germline V gene has CDR1 KGHSH and CDR2 LQKENI.

Here the CDR3 DNA reads TGTGCCACTCCTAAGATTACTGAAGCTTTCTTT. It codes for CATPKITEAFF. The chain carries TRBV27 and TRBJ1-1; unclear D gene. Per germline, CDR1 MNHEY and CDR2 SMNVEV (reference sequence). V lost 10 bases and J 5 bases, leaving 11 bases between the germline ends. CDR3 length: 11 amino acids.

The chain employs TRBV7-2 and TRBJ2-7, with D tentatively TRBD1 (6 bases). The CDR3 consists of 14 residues. The ends were cut back, 1 base at V and 3 bases at J, with 10 bases in the middle. CDR1 is SGHTA, CDR2 FQGNSA, per germline. In DNA form, the CDR3 reads TGTGCCAGCAGCTTAGGGGCAGGGGACTACGAGCAGTACTTC. Residues: CASSLGAGDYEQYF.

This sequence joins TRBV20-1 and TRBJ2-7; the match to TRBD2 covers 7 bases. Germline lookup yields CDR1 DFQATT and CDR2 SNEGSKA (reference sequence). Germline trimming cut 3 bases from V and 4 bases from J; bases unmatched to any gene: 21. The CDR3 is 18 residues long. CDR3 nucleotide sequence: TGCAGTGCTAGTGGGCGGGAGAAGGAGTTTGGGTTCACATACGAGCAGTACTTC. It encodes CSASGREKEFGFTYEQYF.

J is TRBJ2-7 and V is TRBV6-5; 8 bases agree with TRBD2. V lost 6 bases to trimming and J lost 0 bases; unmatched junction nucleotides: 4. Germline loops: CDR1 MNHEY, CDR2 SVGAGI. This CDR3 spans 14 amino acids. CDR3 sequence reads: CASRAGTSSYEQYF. The DNA for the CDR3 is TGTGCCAGCAGAGCCGGGACTAGCTCCTACGAGCAGTACTTC.

This clone has just a few counts. The V gene is TRBV27, the J gene TRBJ1-5; D unresolved. Trimming removed 5 bases at V and 4 bases at J, with 12 bases between. This CDR3 contains 14 residues. Germline CDR1 and CDR2: MNHEY and SMNVEV (reference sequence). The CDR3, as DNA: TGTGCCAGCAGTGGAGGGATCGGTAATCAGCCCCAGCATTTT. Translating gives CASSGGIGNQPQHF.

The V gene is TRBV7-8, the J gene TRBJ2-5; TRBD1 matches at 7 bases. Trimming took 2 bases from V and 0 from J; bases not matched to a gene: 3. CDR3 length: 15 residues. Germline V gene sequence: CDR1 SGHVS, CDR2 FQNEAQ. Here the CDR3 reads CASSLPQGYQETQYF. DNA for the CDR3: TGTGCCAGCAGCTTACCACAGGGGTACCAAGAGACCCAGTACTTC. The entire variable domain, with the rest obtained from reference TRBV7-8 and TRBJ2-5, is as follows: GAGVSQSPRYKVAKRGQDVALRCDPISGHVSLFWYQQALGQGPEFLTYFQNEAQLDKSGLPSDRFFAERPEGSVSTLKIQRTQQEDSAVYLCASSLPQGYQETQYFGPGTRLLVL.

This clone was recorded at least ten times. J is TRBJ2-7 and V is TRBV4-3; TRBD1 agrees at 9 bases. The V gene's germline CDR1 is LGHNA and CDR2 YSLEER. This CDR3 region has 16 residues. Trimming cost V 0 bases and J 3 bases; bases outside gene matches: 6. DNA for the CDR3: TGCGCCAGCAGCCAAGATCTAGGGACAGGGAGCTACGAGCAGTACTTC. Translation: CASSQDLGTGSYEQYF.

The chain combines TRBV25-1 with TRBJ1-5; possible D gene TRBD1, 6 bases. CDR1 is MGHDK and CDR2 is SYGVNS in the germline V gene. The V and J ends lost 6 bases and 12 bases respectively, with 15 bases between them. This CDR3 spans 12 amino acids. The CDR3 DNA follows: TGTGCCAGCAGGGGCGGGGGGCAAAGCCAGCATTTT. Protein sequence: CASRGGGQSQHF.

The chain couples TRBV3-1 (or the pseudogene TRBV3-2) to TRBJ2-5, with 10 positions matching TRBD1. The CDR3 loop spans 16 amino acids. Germline loops: CDR1 LGHDT, CDR2 YNNKEL (reference sequence). V was pared by 1 base and J by 5 bases, with 7 bases of the junction left unmatched. The CDR3 is CASSQGPKGQGETQYF. CDR3 DNA sequence: TGTGCCAGCAGCCAAGGACCGAAGGGACAGGGGGAGACCCAGTACTTC.

This chain links TRBV30 with TRBJ1-1, with a possible D match to TRBD1 (6 bases). V lost 1 base to trimming and J lost 2 bases, with 8 bases between them. The germline V gene encodes CDR1 GTSNPN and CDR2 SVGIG (reference sequence). The CDR3 has 13 amino acids. The CDR3: CAWSGGQNTEAFF. DNA of the CDR3: TGTGCCTGGAGTGGGGGACAAAACACTGAAGCTTTCTTT.

This sequence joins TRBV27 and TRBJ2-7; 7 nucleotides agree with TRBD1. This CDR3 is built from 14 residues. Germline loops: CDR1 MNHEY, CDR2 SMNVEV (reference sequence). The V and J ends lost 6 bases and 7 bases, in that order; junction bases with no gene match: 12. DNA for the CDR3: TGTGCCAGCAGAAGGGACAGCCTTGTGAAGGAGCAGTACTTC. Encoded protein: CASRRDSLVKEQYF.

The chain links TRBV6-5 to TRBJ1-1; 7 bases line up with TRBD1. V lost 7 bases, J lost 5 bases, and 7 bases stayed unmatched. The CDR3 runs to 13 residues. Germline V lookup: CDR1 MNHEY, CDR2 SVGAGI. The CDR3 DNA sequence: TGTGCCAGCACCCGACAGGGAGGAACTGAAGCTTTCTTT. Amino acid sequence: CASTRQGGTEAFF.

The V and J genes are TRBV6-2 or TRBV6-3 and TRBJ2-3; tentative D call: TRBD1 (5 bases). From germline, CDR1 is MNHEY and CDR2 SVGEGT. Between the trimmed V and J ends, which lost 5 bases and 5 bases, there was a span of 23 bases. This CDR3 has 17 residues. CDR3 DNA sequence: TGTGCCAGCAGTAAGGGGTTTAACGCGGCCAGGCAAGATACGCAGTATTTT. Amino acids: CASSKGFNAARQDTQYF.

This clone came up once. V gene TRBV27 combines with J gene TRBJ2-7; D possibly corresponds to TRBD1 (5 bases). CDR3 length equals 15 residues. Germline V gene sequence: CDR1 MNHEY, CDR2 SMNVEV (reference sequence). V was shortened by 2 bases and J by 4 bases, with 15 bases between the two germline ends. The CDR3 loop is CASSLQGPANYEQYF. CDR3 DNA: TGTGCCAGCAGTTTACAGGGCCCCGCAAATTACGAGCAGTACTTC.

The J gene is TRBJ2-7, the V gene TRBV28; D not certain. The germline V gene has CDR1 MDHEN and CDR2 SYDVKM. Trimming removed 4 bases from V and 6 bases from J, with 7 bases in between. The CDR3 has 11 residues. The CDR3 coding sequence is TGTGCCAGCAGTTCCTCCCCCGAGCAGTACTTC. It codes for CASSSSPEQYF.

The chain is built from TRBV24-1 and TRBJ2-2, with D tentatively TRBD1 (5 bases). The V end lost 2 bases, the J end lost 3 bases, and 9 bases lay between the germline ends. The CDR3 extends over 15 amino acids. CDR1 is KGHDR, CDR2 SFDVKD, per germline. CDR3 in amino acids: CATSDSARDTGELFF. The CDR3 nucleotides read TGTGCCACCAGTGATTCAGCCAGGGACACCGGGGAGCTGTTTTTT.

This clone has a single count. The chain combines TRBV9 with TRBJ1-1; D possibly corresponds to TRBD1 (5 bases). The CDR3 consists of 17 residues. Trimming took 3 bases from V and 0 from J, leaving 18 bases between them. CDR1 is SGDLS, CDR2 YYNGEE, per germline. The CDR3 nucleotides read TGTGCCAGCAGCGGACTTAAAGGACACGCCCTGAACACTGAAGCTTTCTTT. Its protein product is CASSGLKGHALNTEAFF.

The chain carries TRBV7-9 and TRBJ1-6; tentative D call: TRBD1 (5 bases). The CDR3 consists of 14 residues. From germline, CDR1 is SEHNR and CDR2 FQNEAQ (reference sequence). V shed 11 bases and J shed 0 bases, with 11 bases lying between them. The CDR3 coding sequence is TGTGCCTTCCGGCAGGGCTCCTATAATTCACCCCTCCACTTT. This gives the protein CAFRQGSYNSPLHF.